A single sample gave rise to the 30 T cell receptor beta chains below, sequenced in a study of T cell responses to AZD1222 COVID-19 vaccine. Measured with immunoSEQ multiplex PCR; TCRdb has only the in-frame clones, and not every one. Among about 180,000 clones listed, approximately 95% were seen once. The sample in question was peripheral blood, obtained 28 days after the second dose of the MenACWY control vaccine. These receptors came from an adult who received the MenACWY meningococcal vaccine as a control.

This rearrangement joins TRBV19 to TRBJ1-5; the match to TRBD1 covers 10 bases. V lost 7 bases and J lost 2; bases outside the gene matches: 5. This CDR3 contains 15 residues. CDR1 is LNHDA, CDR2 SQIVND, per germline (reference sequence). The DNA for the CDR3 is TGTGCCAGTACAGACAGGGGGCTCGGCAATCAGCCCCAGCATTTT. Translated: CASTDRGLGNQPQHF.

V gene TRBV7-6 combines with J gene TRBJ1-1; D is unresolved. Trimming shortened V by 3 bases and J by 5 bases, and 16 bases separated the two germline ends. This CDR3 has 15 amino acids. Germline CDR1 SGHVS, CDR2 FNYEAQ. The CDR3 DNA reads as TGTGCCAGCAGCTTGGTGTGGGGAGGTTTGACTGAAGCTTTCTTT. Amino acid sequence: CASSLVWGGLTEAFF.

In regard to this clone: The junction does not match germline at one end; this may be a read error. This chain links TRBV7-7 with TRBJ2-2, with D unclear. Germline V lookup: CDR1 SSHAT, CDR2 FNYEAQ (reference sequence). CDR3 length: 15 amino acids. The CDR3 nucleotides read TGTGCTAGCAGCCGGATGAGTGGGAACACCGGGGAGCTGTTTTTT. It is translated as CASSRMSGNTGELFF.

This clone was seen a single time. The chain recombines TRBV9 with TRBJ1-4; D remains ambiguous. Trimming took off 0 bases at V and 7 bases at J, with 13 bases between the two ends. Germline CDR1 SGDLS, CDR2 YYNGEE. This CDR3 contains 15 residues. The DNA of the CDR3 is TGTGCCAGCAGCGTAGGCGGGCGGCCCACTGAAAAACTGTTTTTT. The encoded protein is CASSVGGRPTEKLFF.

CDR3 protein: CASSEAYRVTEAFF. The CDR3 bases are TGTGCCAGCAGTGAAGCTTACAGGGTCACTGAAGCTTTCTTT. The rearrangement links TRBV6-1 to TRBJ1-1; a weak D match, TRBD1 (6 bases). CDR3 length: 14 residues. Germline CDR1 and CDR2: MNHNS and SASEGT. Trimming stripped 0 bases from V and 4 bases from J, with 9 bases between.

The gene calls are TRBV6-2 or TRBV6-3 and TRBJ2-7, with TRBD1 matching over 11 bases. This CDR3 comprises 16 residues. V shed 5 bases and J 3 bases; nucleotides not matched to a gene: 9. Germline lookup yields CDR1 MNHEY and CDR2 SVGEGT. In DNA, the CDR3 is TGTGCCAGCAGTAAATGGCGTGGGACAGGGGGCTACGAGCAGTACTTC. Translated, it gives CASSKWRGTGGYEQYF.

In this sample, this clone turned up once. V gene TRBV30 combines with J gene TRBJ1-5; no clear D gene. Germline V lookup: CDR1 GTSNPN, CDR2 SVGIG (reference sequence). CDR3 length: 15 amino acids. The V end lost 1 base, the J end lost 1 base, and 11 bases lay between the germline ends. CDR3 sequence: CAWSAEATSNQPQHF. Here the CDR3 DNA reads TGTGCCTGGAGTGCCGAAGCCACAAGCAATCAGCCCCAGCATTTT.

The chain uses TRBV9 and TRBJ1-2; possible D gene TRBD1, 5 bases. Germline assignment: CDR1 SGDLS and CDR2 YYNGEE. Trimming removed 4 bases from V and 4 bases from J, with 20 bases in between. CDR3 size: 16 residues. The CDR3 sequence: CASSPSPGRGGYGYTF. DNA of the CDR3: TGTGCCAGCAGCCCCTCCCCAGGGAGAGGAGGCTATGGCTACACCTTC.

The chain carries TRBV7-2 and TRBJ1-5; D remains ambiguous. CDR3 length: 12 amino acids. Trimming took off 5 bases at V and 6 bases at J, with 8 bases between the two ends. Germline V gene data show CDR1 as SGHTA and CDR2 as FQGNSA. The CDR3: CASSLLGQPQHF. CDR3 bases: TGTGCCAGCAGCCTTTTAGGTCAGCCCCAGCATTTT.

The J gene is TRBJ2-7, the V gene TRBV7-3; 8 bases are shared with TRBD2. CDR3 size: 14 residues. With 5 bases clipped from V and 7 bases from J, the junction kept 10 bases outside the gene matches. Germline V lookup: CDR1 SGHTA, CDR2 FQGTGA. CDR3 residues: CASSVSGGSTEQYF. The CDR3 DNA is TGTGCCAGCAGCGTAAGCGGGGGTTCTACGGAGCAGTACTTC.

The rearrangement uses TRBV24-1 and TRBJ1-5, with 9 bases aligning to TRBD1. The CDR3 runs 14 residues. Losses at the gene ends were 7 bases for V and 2 bases for J; bases not matched to a gene: 2. CDR1 and CDR2 from the germline V gene are KGHDR and SFDVKD. The CDR3 nucleotides read TGTGCCACCAGAGGGGACAGGGGCAATCAGCCCCAGCATTTT. It specifies CATRGDRGNQPQHF.

This chain connects TRBV4-1 to TRBJ1-2; D not resolved. Trimming left V 4 bases short and J 8 bases short, with 11 bases between. The CDR3 runs 12 residues. Germline V gene sequence: CDR1 MGHRA, CDR2 YSYEKL. The CDR3 nucleotides read TGCGCCAGCAGCCCCGAGGTCGGCGGCTACACCTTC. Its protein product is CASSPEVGGYTF.

This rearrangement joins TRBV28 to TRBJ2-7, with a possible D match to TRBD1 (5 bases). Germline lookup yields CDR1 MDHEN and CDR2 SYDVKM. V was trimmed by 5 bases and J by 3 bases, leaving 8 bases between them. The CDR3 length is 12 residues. In nucleotides, the CDR3 is TGTGCCAGCAGTGACAGCTTCTACGAGCAGTACTTC. Protein: CASSDSFYEQYF.

This chain connects TRBV9 to TRBJ1-1; no reliable D call. Trimming took off 4 bases at V and 2 bases at J, with 6 bases between the two ends. The CDR3 spans 12 residues. In germline, CDR1 is SGDLS, CDR2 YYNGEE. For the CDR3, the DNA is TGTGCCAGCAGCACCAGCAACACTGAAGCTTTCTTT. Translation: CASSTSNTEAFF.

The chain has TRBV4-1 and TRBJ2-5, with 10 bases matching TRBD1. V dropped 2 bases and J dropped 1; count of bases not matched to a gene: 4. Germline V gene sequence: CDR1 MGHRA, CDR2 YSYEKL. This CDR3 comprises 16 residues. As DNA, the CDR3 is TGCGCCAGCAGCCAAACCGGGACAGGGGTCCAAGAGACCCAGTACTTC. Amino acids: CASSQTGTGVQETQYF.

The chain is built from TRBV16 and TRBJ2-5, with D possibly TRBD1 on 5 matching bases. This CDR3 has 15 residues. Trimming cost V 1 base and J 4 bases, with 13 bases left between them. Germline V gives CDR1 KGHSY, CDR2 FQNENV. CDR3 DNA: TGTGCCAGCAGCCAATATAACAGGCAGGCAGAGACCCAGTACTTC. Amino acids: CASSQYNRQAETQYF.

The genes are TRBV28 and TRBJ1-2; TRBD1 might be the D (5 bases). Germline lookup yields CDR1 MDHEN and CDR2 SYDVKM. V lost 3 bases and J lost 7, with 12 bases in between. This CDR3 is 13 amino acids long. This chain's CDR3 is CASSFQLRGGYTF. In DNA form, the CDR3 reads TGTGCCAGCAGTTTCCAGCTTAGGGGTGGCTACACCTTC.

The rearrangement links TRBV3-1 (or the pseudogene TRBV3-2) to TRBJ1-2; unclear D gene. CDR1 is LGHDT, CDR2 YNNKEL, per germline (reference sequence). Trimming pared 6 bases from V and 4 bases from J, leaving 9 bases between. This CDR3 contains 12 residues. The chain's CDR3 is CASRGAPYGYTF. The CDR3 nucleotides read TGTGCCAGCAGGGGCGCCCCCTATGGCTACACCTTC.

The rearrangement links TRBV24-1 to TRBJ1-5; D not resolved. Germline assignment: CDR1 KGHDR and CDR2 SFDVKD. V was cut by 3 bases and J by 0 bases, with 5 bases left in between. The CDR3 sequence is 14 residues long. CDR3 coding DNA: TGTGCCACCAGTGATCCCGGTAGCAATCAGCCCCAGCATTTT. The encoded protein is CATSDPGSNQPQHF.

The rearrangement links TRBV3-1 (or the pseudogene TRBV3-2) to TRBJ2-1, with 13 bases matching TRBD2. Trimming removed 3 bases from V and 5 bases from J; junction bases left unmatched: 4. The germline CDR1 and CDR2 sequences are LGHDT and YNNKEL (reference sequence). The CDR3 is 16 residues long. The CDR3 sequence: CASSQVTSGGHNEQFF. DNA for the CDR3: TGTGCCAGCAGCCAGGTGACTAGCGGGGGGCACAATGAGCAGTTCTTC.

The chain combines TRBV2 with TRBJ1-1; D is uncertain. Germline V gene sequence: CDR1 SNHLY, CDR2 FYNNEI. Trimming left V 7 bases short and J 8 bases short, with 14 bases between. The CDR3 has 12 amino acids. The CDR3 is CASTTLGAEAFF. CDR3 nucleotides: TGTGCCAGCACCACCCTGGGAGCAGAAGCTTTCTTT.

This clone was counted once. J is TRBJ1-4 and V is TRBV7-2; the D is unclear. The CDR3 has 15 residues. Per germline, CDR1 SGHTA and CDR2 FQGNSA. Trimming shortened V by 3 bases and J by 0 bases, and 8 bases separated the two germline ends. The CDR3 sequence: CASSLRATTNEKLFF. Written as DNA, the CDR3 is TGTGCCAGCAGCTTGAGGGCCACAACTAATGAAAAACTGTTTTTT.

The J gene is TRBJ2-5, the V gene TRBV5-1; D is unresolved. The length of the CDR3 is 12 residues. Germline V gene lookup returns CDR1 SGHRS and CDR2 YFSETQ. V was clipped by 4 bases and J by 2 bases, with 6 bases between them. For the CDR3, the DNA is TGCGCCAGCAGCCAAATACAAGAGACCCAGTACTTC. It encodes CASSQIQETQYF.

This clone was detected only once. The chain joins TRBV5-1 to TRBJ1-5; 7 positions match TRBD1. Germline CDR1 reads SGHRS; CDR2 reads YFSETQ. The CDR3 contains 15 residues. Trimming at V came to 1 base and at J to 8 bases, leaving 9 bases not matched to a gene. The CDR3 sequence: CASSLSQGDREPQHF. CDR3 DNA sequence: TGCGCCAGCAGCTTGAGTCAGGGGGATAGAGAGCCCCAGCATTTT.

The rearrangement joins TRBV10-1 to TRBJ2-1, with TRBD2 identical over 10 bases. The germline CDR1 and CDR2 sequences are WNHNN and SYGVQD (reference sequence). V lost 5 bases to trimming and J lost 6 bases; unmatched junction nucleotides: 7. The CDR3 has 15 amino acids. This CDR3 reads CASSFQRGGGNEQFF. CDR3 in DNA: TGCGCCAGCAGTTTCCAGCGGGGGGGCGGCAATGAGCAGTTCTTC.

The genes are TRBV19 and TRBJ1-1; possibly TRBD1 for D (5 bases). CDR3 length equals 15 residues. Trimming took off 0 bases at V and 1 base at J, with 9 bases between the two ends. CDR1 is LNHDA, CDR2 SQIVND, per germline (reference sequence). The CDR3 DNA reads as TGTGCCAGTAGTATAGATAGAAGGGGGAACACTGAAGCTTTCTTT. Translating gives CASSIDRRGNTEAFF.

The chain is built from TRBV30 and TRBJ2-2, with 7 nucleotides matching TRBD1. After removal of 4 bases from V and 6 bases from J, the junction contained 11 bases not matched to a gene. Germline CDR1 GTSNPN, CDR2 SVGIG (reference sequence). CDR3 length: 15 residues. CDR3: CAWNEGGLRSGELFF. The CDR3, as DNA: TGTGCCTGGAATGAAGGGGGCCTTCGCTCCGGGGAGCTGTTTTTT.

This clone was picked up one time. This chain uses TRBV11-2 with TRBJ1-3; possible D gene TRBD1, 5 bases. The V gene's germline CDR1 is SGHAT and CDR2 FQNNGV. V gave up 3 bases and J gave up 5 bases, with 11 bases separating them. CDR3 length equals 14 residues. The CDR3 DNA reads TGTGCCAGCAGCTTGGCAGGGCGGCGAAACACCATATATTTT. This codes for CASSLAGRRNTIYF.

The gene calls are TRBV18 and TRBJ1-2, with TRBD1 matching over 10 bases. Germline V gene lookup returns CDR1 KGHSH and CDR2 LQKENI. The trim removed 1 base at V and 4 bases at J, leaving 18 bases unmatched. This CDR3 has 20 residues. The DNA of the CDR3 is TGTGCCAGCTCACCACTGAAGGCGCTGACCGGGACAGGGGCCGTCTATGGCTACACCTTC. Its protein product is CASSPLKALTGTGAVYGYTF.

The V call is TRBV3-1 (or the pseudogene TRBV3-2), the J call TRBJ2-5, with D possibly TRBD2 on 6 matching bases. This CDR3 comprises 15 residues. CDR1 is LGHDT and CDR2 is YNNKEL in the germline V gene (reference sequence). Trimming cost V 4 bases and J 10 bases, with 22 bases left between them. CDR3 loop: CASSLNRDSGRVQYF. The CDR3 DNA follows: TGTGCCAGCAGCCTCAACCGGGACTCCGGTCGGGTCCAGTACTTC.